This is a list of T cell receptor beta chains from one sample in a study of identical twins. TCRdb re-derived calls from the 5' RACE reads in MiXCR, one entry per CDR3 protein. The sample includes 540,000 or so distinct CDR3 sequences, 20% to 25% of them seen just once. This sample was also put to use in a study of yellow fever vaccine responses in identical twins.

Specimen: CD4+ T cells sorted from blood. The origin of the receptors is a woman between 18 and 29 years old in good health. Each CDR3 is given without its conserved first and last residue.

v_gene	j_gene	CDR3aa
TRBV4-1	TRBJ2-1	ASSQDRWLASSEQF
TRBV25-1	TRBJ2-4	ASSDYLGTKNIQY
TRBV20-1	TRBJ1-2	SAVENYGYT
TRBV12-3/TRBV12-4	TRBJ2-2	ASSFRTSGTGELF
TRBV12-3/TRBV12-4	TRBJ2-2	ASTRAGVTGELF
TRBV5-1	TRBJ2-3	ASSLGFAVTDTQY
TRBV7-8	TRBJ1-2	ASSLEGTGHYGYT
TRBV29-1	TRBJ1-5	SVGHGHSNQPQH
TRBV7-9	TRBJ1-1	ASSPRPGVDTEAF
TRBV3-1	TRBJ2-1	ASSQWQGLSYNEQF
TRBV5-1	TRBJ2-2	ASSLVGGTSAVELF
TRBV10-3	TRBJ2-2	AISEDHTGELF
TRBV7-2	TRBJ2-5	ASSRRGDLLETQY
TRBV2	TRBJ2-5	ASSEVSSLGETQY
TRBV27	TRBJ1-2	ASSNRNYGYT
TRBV9	TRBJ2-2	ASSITPLATNTGELF